This is a list of T cell receptor beta chains from one sample in a study of regulatory T cells in long-lasting Graves disease. One entry per CDR3 protein results from TCRdb running MiXCR on the multiplex PCR reads. The sample has some 370,000 distinct CDR3 sequences; more than 20% are singletons. The sequencing here drew on peripheral blood mononuclear cells (PBMCs), taken when the disease was refractory, from a patient treated with antithyroid drugs. The receptor set was obtained from a female donor with Graves disease. CDR3s include the opening cysteine and the closing phenylalanine or tryptophan. D genes are given only for firm matches. Some rows mark clone size as missing; the rest say once, few, many or name a class of expanded clone.

j_call,clone_size,d_call,v_call,cdr3_length,cdr3_aa,cdr3_nt
TRBJ1-2,few,NA,TRBV3-1,11,CASSPGESYTF,TGTGCCAGCAGCCCAGGTGAAAGCTACACCTTC
TRBJ2-2,few,TRBD1,TRBV11-3,15,CASSRGQGNTGELFF,TGTGCCAGCAGCCGGGGACAGGGAAACACCGGGGAGCTGTTTTTT
TRBJ2-7,many,NA,TRBV7-2,17,CASSLSPTGLGLYEQYF,TGTGCCAGCAGCTTATCACCCACAGGCCTCGGCCTCTACGAGCAGTACTTC
TRBJ2-7,NA,NA,TRBV29-1,13,CSVEGHGGYEQYF,TGCAGCGTTGAAGGACATGGGGGCTACGAGCAGTACTTC
TRBJ1-2,NA,NA,TRBV20-1,15,CSASSPLGGGYGYTF,TGCAGTGCTAGTAGTCCGCTCGGAGGGGGCTATGGCTACACCTTC
TRBJ2-7,many,NA,TRBV27,15,CASSFPETPTYEQYF,TGTGCCAGCAGTTTTCCGGAAACTCCAACCTACGAGCAGTACTTC
TRBJ1-2,NA,TRBD1,TRBV5-1,16,CAGSTRTGEAFYGYTF,TGCGCCGGCAGCACACGGACAGGGGAGGCGTTCTATGGCTACACCTTC
TRBJ2-3,NA,NA,TRBV7-2,16,CASSAPSGGRTDTQYF,TGTGCCAGCAGCGCACCCTCGGGCGGCCGCACAGATACGCAGTATTTT
TRBJ2-5,NA,NA,TRBV6-1,14,CASKLGLIGETQYF,TGTGCCAGCAAACTGGGCCTGATTGGCGAGACCCAGTACTTC
TRBJ2-5,many,NA,TRBV5-6,14,CASSPAGPGETQYF,TGTGCCAGCAGCCCGGCGGGGCCGGGGGAGACCCAGTACTTC
TRBJ1-1,many,NA,TRBV13,15,CASSPSGQRGPEAFF,TGTGCCAGCAGCCCGAGTGGGCAAAGAGGGCCTGAAGCTTTCTTT
TRBJ2-2,NA,TRBD2,TRBV14,17,CASSQELGLADLGELFF,TGTGCCAGCAGCCAAGAACTGGGACTAGCGGACTTAGGGGAGCTGTTTTTT
TRBJ2-1,few,NA,TRBV10-3,13,CAIGTNSYNEQFF,TGTGCCATCGGTACTAACTCCTACAATGAGCAGTTCTTC
TRBJ1-6,few,NA,TRBV3-1,16,CASSTNGPPNNSPLHF,TGTGCCAGCAGTACGAACGGACCGCCAAATAATTCACCCCTCCACTTT
TRBJ2-2,many,NA,TRBV2,14,CASTGWSITGELFF,TGTGCCAGCACAGGGTGGTCGATCACCGGGGAGCTGTTTTTT
TRBJ2-5,NA,NA,TRBV28,11,CASSSPETRYF,TGTGCCAGCAGTTCCCCGGAGACCCGGTACTTC
TRBJ2-7,many,TRBD1,TRBV12-3/TRBV12-4,14,CASSPTGQAYEQYF,TGTGCCAGCAGTCCGACGGGACAGGCCTACGAGCAGTACTTC
TRBJ2-7,few,NA,TRBV7-2,15,CASSLQKGASYEQYF,TGTGCCAGCAGCTTGCAAAAGGGTGCGTCTTACGAGCAGTACTTC
TRBJ1-1,many,NA,TRBV18,14,CASSPNIMNTEAFF,TGTGCCAGCTCACCGAACATAATGAACACTGAAGCTTTCTTT
TRBJ1-2,many,NA,TRBV20-1,12,CSARGSNYGYTF,TGCAGTGCTAGAGGCAGCAACTATGGCTACACCTTC
TRBJ2-6,many,TRBD1,TRBV29-1,15,CSAIGTGTGANVLTF,TGCAGCGCCATCGGGACAGGGACTGGGGCCAACGTCCTGACTTTC
TRBJ1-1,medium-sized,NA,TRBV20-1,14,CSARVGTTNTEAFF,TGCAGTGCTAGAGTGGGGACAACGAACACTGAAGCTTTCTTT
TRBJ1-5,many,TRBD1,TRBV7-2,14,CASSEDRGNQPQHF,TGTGCCAGCAGCGAGGACAGGGGCAATCAGCCCCAGCATTTT
TRBJ2-5,many,NA,TRBV28,14,CASSPDLTGETQYF,TGTGCCAGCAGTCCCGACCTTACGGGAGAGACCCAGTACTTC
TRBJ2-2,NA,NA,TRBV3-1,14,CASSLIGQTGELFF,TGTGCCAGCAGTTTAATTGGACAGACCGGGGAGCTGTTTTTT
TRBJ2-7,many,TRBD2,TRBV7-6,14,CASSLEAGVIEQYF,TGTGCCAGCAGCTTAGAAGCGGGAGTAATTGAGCAGTACTTC
TRBJ2-1,few,TRBD2,TRBV28,17,CASSPDRLADFYNEQFF,TGTGCCAGCAGTCCAGACCGACTAGCGGACTTTTACAATGAGCAGTTCTTC
TRBJ1-2,many,TRBD1,TRBV5-1,13,CASSLTGELGYTF,TGCGCCAGCAGCCTGACAGGGGAGCTGGGCTACACCTTC
TRBJ2-1,NA,TRBD2,TRBV11-3,13,CASSLDSGNEQFF,TGTGCCAGCAGCTTAGATAGCGGGAATGAGCAGTTCTTC
TRBJ2-3,NA,NA,TRBV20-1,13,CSASWAVTDTQYF,TGCAGTGCTAGTTGGGCTGTGACAGATACGCAGTATTTT
TRBJ1-4,many,TRBD1,TRBV6-2/TRBV6-3,16,CASSSLHRDRDEKLFF,TGTGCCAGCAGTTCCTTGCACCGGGACAGGGATGAAAAACTGTTTTTT
TRBJ2-5,many,NA,TRBV20-1,14,CSARDAGLGETQYF,TGCAGTGCTAGAGATGCGGGGCTTGGGGAGACCCAGTACTTC
TRBJ1-3,NA,TRBD1,TRBV7-9,16,CASTLISTGTGNTIYF,TGTGCCAGCACCCTAATTTCGACAGGGACTGGAAACACCATATATTTT
TRBJ1-1,many,NA,TRBV28,14,CASSSLVESTEAFF,TGTGCCAGCAGTTCCCTCGTCGAAAGCACTGAAGCTTTCTTT
TRBJ2-2,few,TRBD2,TRBV19,17,CASSAPGGGWTTGELFF,TGTGCCAGTAGTGCCCCGGGGGGTGGGTGGACTACCGGGGAGCTGTTTTTT
TRBJ2-7,many,TRBD2,TRBV2,15,CASSGTSGSLGEQYF,TGTGCCAGCAGTGGGACTAGCGGGAGTCTGGGGGAGCAGTACTTC
TRBJ2-7,NA,TRBD1,TRBV30,12,CAWSLTGREQYF,TGTGCCTGGAGTTTGACAGGGCGGGAGCAGTACTTC
TRBJ2-5,many,NA,TRBV24-1,13,CATSRGSDETQYF,TGTGCCACCAGTCGGGGGAGCGACGAGACCCAGTACTTC
TRBJ1-2,NA,TRBD1,TRBV7-8,15,CASSAWDRVGYGYTF,TGTGCCAGCAGCGCCTGGGACAGGGTGGGCTATGGCTACACCTTC
TRBJ2-5,NA,NA,TRBV3-1,15,CASSAQQGRYETQYF,TGTGCCAGCAGCGCACAACAGGGGAGGTACGAGACCCAGTACTTC
TRBJ2-5,many,NA,TRBV12-3/TRBV12-4,14,CASTMGGSQETQYF,TGTGCCAGCACCATGGGGGGCAGCCAAGAGACCCAGTACTTC
TRBJ1-2,many,TRBD1,TRBV29-1,12,CSVGTGNYGYTF,TGCAGCGTCGGGACAGGCAACTATGGCTACACCTTC
TRBJ1-1,many,NA,TRBV10-3,16,CAISELRGNTNTEAFF,TGTGCCATCAGTGAGTTAAGGGGAAACACGAACACTGAAGCTTTCTTT
TRBJ1-4,NA,NA,TRBV27,17,CASSPTERGVIGEKLFF,TGTGCCAGCAGTCCTACGGAGAGAGGGGTGATTGGGGAAAAACTGTTTTTT